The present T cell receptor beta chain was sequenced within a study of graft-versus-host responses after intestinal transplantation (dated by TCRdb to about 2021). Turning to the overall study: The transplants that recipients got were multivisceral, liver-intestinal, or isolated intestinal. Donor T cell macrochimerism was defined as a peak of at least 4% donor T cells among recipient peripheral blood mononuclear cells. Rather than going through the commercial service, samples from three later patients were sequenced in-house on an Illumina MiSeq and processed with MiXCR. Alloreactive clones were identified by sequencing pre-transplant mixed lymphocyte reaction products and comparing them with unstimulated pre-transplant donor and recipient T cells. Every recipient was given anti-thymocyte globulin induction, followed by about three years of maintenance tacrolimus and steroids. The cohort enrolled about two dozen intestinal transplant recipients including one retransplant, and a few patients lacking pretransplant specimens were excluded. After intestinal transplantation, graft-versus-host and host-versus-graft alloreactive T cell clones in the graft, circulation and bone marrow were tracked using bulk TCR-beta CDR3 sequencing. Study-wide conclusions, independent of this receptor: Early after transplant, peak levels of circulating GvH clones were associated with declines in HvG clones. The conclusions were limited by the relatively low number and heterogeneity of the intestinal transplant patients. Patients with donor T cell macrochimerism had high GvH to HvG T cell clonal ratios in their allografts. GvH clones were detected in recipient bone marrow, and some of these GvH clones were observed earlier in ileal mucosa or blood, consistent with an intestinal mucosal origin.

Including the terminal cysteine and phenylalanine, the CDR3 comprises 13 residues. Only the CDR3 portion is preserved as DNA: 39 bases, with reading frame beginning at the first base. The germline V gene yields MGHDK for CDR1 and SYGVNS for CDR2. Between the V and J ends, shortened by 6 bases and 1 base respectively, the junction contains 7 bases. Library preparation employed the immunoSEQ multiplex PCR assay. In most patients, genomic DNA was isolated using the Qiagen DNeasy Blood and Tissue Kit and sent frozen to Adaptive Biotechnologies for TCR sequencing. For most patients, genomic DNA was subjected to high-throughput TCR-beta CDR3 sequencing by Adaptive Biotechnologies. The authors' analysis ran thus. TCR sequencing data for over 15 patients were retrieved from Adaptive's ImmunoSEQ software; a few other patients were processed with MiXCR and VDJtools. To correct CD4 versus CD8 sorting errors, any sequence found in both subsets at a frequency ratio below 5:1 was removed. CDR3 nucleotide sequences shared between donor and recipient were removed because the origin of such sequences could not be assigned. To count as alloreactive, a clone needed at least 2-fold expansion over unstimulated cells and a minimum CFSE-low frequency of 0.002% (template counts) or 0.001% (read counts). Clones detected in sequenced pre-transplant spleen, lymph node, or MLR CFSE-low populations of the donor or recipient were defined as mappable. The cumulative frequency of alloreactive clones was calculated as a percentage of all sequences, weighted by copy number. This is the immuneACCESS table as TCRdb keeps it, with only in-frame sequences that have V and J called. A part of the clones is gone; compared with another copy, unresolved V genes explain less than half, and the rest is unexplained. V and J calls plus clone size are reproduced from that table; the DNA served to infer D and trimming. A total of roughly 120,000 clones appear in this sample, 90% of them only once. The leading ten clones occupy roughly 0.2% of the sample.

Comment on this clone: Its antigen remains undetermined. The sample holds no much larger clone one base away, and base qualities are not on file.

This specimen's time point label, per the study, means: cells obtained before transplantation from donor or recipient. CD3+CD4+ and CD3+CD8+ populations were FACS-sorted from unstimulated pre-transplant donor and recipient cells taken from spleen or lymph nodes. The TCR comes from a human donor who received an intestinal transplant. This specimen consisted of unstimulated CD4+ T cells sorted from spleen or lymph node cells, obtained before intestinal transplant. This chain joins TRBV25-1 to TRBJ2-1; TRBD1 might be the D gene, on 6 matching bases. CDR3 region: CASSRGSYNEQFF. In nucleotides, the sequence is TGTGCCAGCAGCAGGGGATCCTACAATGAGCAGTTCTTC.